Listed below are T cell receptor beta chains from one sample, sequenced in a study of Tregs in tolerant kidney transplant recipients. Profiled with immunoSEQ multiplex PCR; TCRdb holds only in-frame clones, not every one. The sample carries 90,000 to 120,000 clones, roughly 90% recorded once. The input for sequencing was CD4+ T cells from blood, taken before the transplant. These receptors came from a human donor who received a combined kidney and bone marrow transplant. Both conserved end residues are part of each CDR3. Size is omitted from some rows. Given values are once, few, many or a class for expanded clones.

v_gene	j_gene	abundance	CDR3aa
TRBV2	TRBJ2-2	-	CASRQGALNTGELFF
TRBV10-2	TRBJ2-3	-	CASRSAAPWADTQYF
TRBV10-1	TRBJ2-1	-	CASSESRGGISYNEQFF
TRBV6-5	TRBJ1-3	once	CASSYGGFGNTIYF
TRBV27	TRBJ2-7	-	CASSLTGDRAYSKQYF
TRBV19	TRBJ1-5	-	CASDPDIRNQPQHF
TRBV5-1	TRBJ1-3	-	CASSLGQGEPLYF
TRBV28	TRBJ2-1	-	CASISPGGSGEQFF
TRBV28	TRBJ2-7	-	CASIRVQSGEQYF
TRBV6-5	TRBJ1-2	-	CASSLDRRVGGYTF
TRBV12-2	TRBJ2-7	few	CASRFTGYEQYF
TRBV19	TRBJ2-7	-	CASSIGPAGAYEQYF
TRBV28	TRBJ2-7	once	CASSLARHSYEQYF
TRBV28	TRBJ1-3	-	CASSPTQTGGRNTIYF
TRBV4-1	TRBJ1-3	-	CASSQERQGNGNTIYF
TRBV5-4	TRBJ2-4	once	CASAAGKENIQYF
TRBV6-5	TRBJ2-5	-	CASSRVSWETQYF
TRBV7-9	TRBJ1-4	-	CASSSTSVLEKLFF
TRBV28	TRBJ1-1	once	CASSLLPGGNTEAFF
TRBV9	TRBJ2-1	once	CASSVVAGSSYNEQFF
TRBV5-1	TRBJ2-6	-	CASSPTTVSGANVLTF
TRBV5-4	TRBJ2-5	-	CASSDRDSGQETQYF
TRBV2	TRBJ1-2	-	CASSDRVFNYGYTF
TRBV7-2	TRBJ2-7	-	CASSWGGTLYEQYF
TRBV5-1	TRBJ1-2	-	CASTFGDRGFIGYTF
TRBV6-5	TRBJ2-5	-	CASSRDRDRGDGQYF
TRBV5-6	TRBJ2-1	-	CASSFRRLAYEQFF
TRBV19	TRBJ2-7	few	CASTPTGSSYEQYF
TRBV7-2	TRBJ2-1	-	CASSLSAGGMDEQFF
TRBV4-2	TRBJ1-3	-	CASSQDATGSGNTIYF
TRBV2	TRBJ2-7	-	CASTSGQGTYEQYF
TRBV19	TRBJ2-7	once	CATRGGFEGARYEQYF
TRBV10-2	TRBJ1-2	-	CARGEPGQGRYTF
TRBV19	TRBJ1-4	-	CASSIPGQDTNEKLFF
TRBV19	TRBJ2-7	-	CASSIGGSYEQYF
TRBV18	TRBJ2-7	-	CASSRWTGDLNEQYF
TRBV21-1	TRBJ2-5	-	CASSKEQDRVYQETQYF
TRBV29-1	TRBJ2-4	-	CSVEDRVAKNIQYF
TRBV4-1	TRBJ2-1	-	CASSTRTGESRNEQFF
TRBV10-1	TRBJ2-5	-	CASSESVAGASTQYF
TRBV10-1	TRBJ2-5	few	CASSPGLRGTQYF
TRBV5-4	TRBJ2-5	few	CASSLGRETQYF
TRBV25-1	TRBJ1-4	-	CASGPYQGGAEKLFF
TRBV19	TRBJ1-5	once	CASSTKTGGYQPQHF
TRBV7-9	TRBJ2-3	-	CASSFSGGPAGELF
TRBV7-9	TRBJ2-5	-	CASSPRGDQYF
TRBV27	TRBJ2-1	once	CASSLLSLAGREQFF
TRBV5-4	TRBJ2-1	-	CASSPSSYNEQFF
TRBV5-1	TRBJ1-2	-	CASSKDSYGYTF
TRBV5-6	TRBJ2-5	once	CASTLLDGLQETQYF